A single sample is the source of the 10 T cell receptor beta chains below, sequenced in a study of T cell clonotyping in hematopoietic cell transplantation. Using immunoSEQ multiplex PCR, the repertoire was profiled, and TCRdb retains in-frame clones only, with some absent. Of approximately 3,900 clones listed, around 95% are singletons. The material was peripheral blood mononuclear cells, obtained 30 days after allogeneic stem cell transplant. The receptors shown here come from a male patient in his seventies who had an allogeneic stem cell transplant from an unrelated donor, so T cells may come from the graft donor. Some clones in this sample may be carry-over from other donors' samples.

The chain links TRBV2 to TRBJ2-5, with 14 positions matching TRBD2. Trimming cost V 6 bases and J 6 bases; bases outside gene matches: 6. CDR3 size: 15 residues. Germline lookup yields CDR1 SNHLY and CDR2 FYNNEI. CDR3: CASSEGLAGAQTQYF. For the CDR3, the DNA is TGTGCCAGCAGCGAGGGACTAGCGGGAGCACAGACCCAGTACTTC.

The V call is TRBV28, the J call TRBJ2-2, with D perhaps being TRBD1 or TRBD2 (5 bases each). The germline V gene has CDR1 MDHEN and CDR2 SYDVKM. The V end lost 5 bases, the J end lost 2 bases, and 21 bases lay between the germline ends. CDR3 length: 18 residues. The CDR3 here is CASSLYTRGRINTGELFF. The CDR3 DNA sequence: TGTGCCAGCAGTCTATACACTAGGGGTCGGATCAACACCGGGGAGCTGTTTTTT.

The chain is built from TRBV28 and TRBJ2-2, with TRBD1 matching over 10 bases. With 1 base clipped from V and 6 bases from J, the junction kept 5 bases outside the gene matches. The CDR3 is 16 residues long. Per the germline V gene, CDR1 is MDHEN and CDR2 is SYDVKM. CDR3 residues: CASSLSGQGDAGELFF. Here the CDR3 DNA reads TGTGCCAGCAGTTTATCCGGACAGGGGGATGCCGGGGAGCTGTTTTTT.

This chain uses TRBV6-5 with TRBJ1-6; TRBD1 matches 8 bases. The CDR3 runs to 15 residues. V gave up 4 bases and J gave up 10 bases; unmatched junction bases: 9. Germline assignment: CDR1 MNHEY and CDR2 SVGAGI. In DNA form, the CDR3 reads TGTGCCAGCAGTTCAACAACAGGGGGAGAATCACCCCTCCACTTT. Protein: CASSSTTGGESPLHF.

The V call is TRBV2, the J call TRBJ2-5; D may be TRBD2 (7 bases). V lost 8 bases to trimming and J lost 2 bases, with 15 bases between them. In germline, CDR1 is SNHLY, CDR2 FYNNEI. This CDR3 is built from 14 residues. The CDR3 is CASHGLGGQETQYF. The CDR3 DNA reads as TGTGCCAGCCACGGACTAGGGGGGCAAGAGACCCAGTACTTC.

The chain combines TRBV19 with TRBJ2-2; 8 bases line up with TRBD1. Germline-derived CDR1 and CDR2 are LNHDA and SQIVND (reference sequence). The trim removed 5 bases at V and 10 bases at J, leaving 9 bases unmatched. The CDR3 sequence is 14 residues long. In DNA, the CDR3 is TGTGCCAGTAGTGCCTCGACAGGGGTCGTGGAGCTGTTTTTT. Amino acids: CASSASTGVVELFF.

The genes are TRBV5-1 and TRBJ1-2; 9 bases map to TRBD1. Germline V CDR1 and CDR2: SGHRS, YFSETQ. The CDR3 consists of 18 residues. Losses at the gene ends were 2 bases for V and 6 bases for J; bases not matched to a gene: 17. The CDR3 DNA reads as TGCGCCAGCAGCTTATTGGGTCTTCCACGGGGACAGGGAGATGGCTACACCTTC. This gives the protein CASSLLGLPRGQGDGYTF.

J is TRBJ2-7 and V is TRBV5-5; 8 bases are a match to TRBD2. The CDR3 sequence is 14 residues long. Germline V gene sequence: CDR1 SGHKS, CDR2 YYEKEE (reference sequence). Trimming cost V 4 bases and J 5 bases; bases outside gene matches: 8. CDR3 in amino acids: CASSTGGVTDEQYF. The CDR3 coding sequence is TGTGCCAGCAGCACCGGGGGGGTCACGGACGAGCAGTACTTC.

The chain employs TRBV5-4 and TRBJ2-7, with D perhaps TRBD1 (6 bases). Per germline, CDR1 SGHNT and CDR2 YYREEE (reference sequence). This CDR3 comprises 15 residues. The ends were cut back, 4 bases at V and 3 bases at J, with 17 bases in the middle. The DNA for the CDR3 is TGTGCCAGCAGCGCATCAGGGGACACCTACTACGAGCAGTACTTC. Residues: CASSASGDTYYEQYF.

The genes are TRBV27 and TRBJ2-3, with D unresolved. V was shortened by 0 bases and J by 2 bases, with 6 bases between the two germline ends. The germline V gene encodes CDR1 MNHEY and CDR2 SMNVEV (reference sequence). The CDR3 loop spans 14 amino acids. CDR3 protein: CASSLSSPTDTQYF. CDR3 nucleotide sequence: TGTGCCAGCAGTTTATCATCCCCCACAGATACGCAGTATTTT.